What follows is one T cell receptor (beta chain) and its context. The data originate from a study of blood T cells in healthy people across ages. The V gene end was trimmed by 6 bases and the J gene end by 3 bases; junction bases not matched to a gene: 7. The CDR3 sequence is 14 residues long. The second PCR ran about 6 to 11 cycles with a sample-barcoded 5' primer and J-beta primers. Via MiXCR, TCRdb re-called the 5' RACE reads, giving one row per CDR3 protein. The data show 630,000 or so distinct CDR3 sequences, roughly 32% seen once. The sequenced material came from blood. The chain joins TRBV12-3 or TRBV12-4 to TRBJ1-2, with 7 bases lining up with TRBD1. The sequence was obtained from a woman older than 75 in good health. The CDR3 coding sequence is TGTGCCAGCAGGAACAGGGGAGTCGACTATGGCTACACCTTC. Amino acid sequence: CASRNRGVDYGYTF.